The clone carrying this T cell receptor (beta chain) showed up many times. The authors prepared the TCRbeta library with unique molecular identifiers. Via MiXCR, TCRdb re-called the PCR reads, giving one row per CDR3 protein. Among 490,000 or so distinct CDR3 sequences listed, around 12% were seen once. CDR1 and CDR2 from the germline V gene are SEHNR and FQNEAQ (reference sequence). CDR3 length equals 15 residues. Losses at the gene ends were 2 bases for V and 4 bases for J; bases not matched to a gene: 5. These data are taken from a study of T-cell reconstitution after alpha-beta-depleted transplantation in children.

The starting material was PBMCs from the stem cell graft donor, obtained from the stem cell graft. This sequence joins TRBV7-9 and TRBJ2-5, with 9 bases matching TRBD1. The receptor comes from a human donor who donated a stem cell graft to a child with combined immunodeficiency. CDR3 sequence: CASSLLGQGGETQYF. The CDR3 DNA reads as TGTGCCAGCAGCTTACTGGGACAGGGTGGAGAGACCCAGTACTTC. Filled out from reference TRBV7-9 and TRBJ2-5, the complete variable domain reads DTGVSQNPRHKITKRGQNVTFRCDPISEHNRLYWYRQTLGQGPEFLTYFQNEAQLEKSRLLSDRFSAERPKGSFSTLEIQRTEQGDSAMYLCASSLLGQGGETQYFGPGTRLLVL.